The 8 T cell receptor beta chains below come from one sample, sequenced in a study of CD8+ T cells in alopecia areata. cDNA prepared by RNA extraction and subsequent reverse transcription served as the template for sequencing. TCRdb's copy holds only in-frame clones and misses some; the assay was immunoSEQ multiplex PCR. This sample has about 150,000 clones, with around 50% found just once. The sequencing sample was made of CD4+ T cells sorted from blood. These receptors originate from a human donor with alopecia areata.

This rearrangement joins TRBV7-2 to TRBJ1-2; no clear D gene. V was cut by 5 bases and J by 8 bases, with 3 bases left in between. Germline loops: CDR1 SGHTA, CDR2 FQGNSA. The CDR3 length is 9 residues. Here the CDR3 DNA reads TGTGCCAGCAGCAAGGGCTACACCTTC. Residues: CASSKGYTF. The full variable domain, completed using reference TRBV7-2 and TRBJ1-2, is GAGVSQSPSNKVTEKGKDVELRCDPISGHTALYWYRQSLGQGLEFLIYFQGNSAPDKSGLPSDRFSAERTGGSVSTLTIQRTQQEDSAVYLCASSKGYTFGSGTRLTVV.

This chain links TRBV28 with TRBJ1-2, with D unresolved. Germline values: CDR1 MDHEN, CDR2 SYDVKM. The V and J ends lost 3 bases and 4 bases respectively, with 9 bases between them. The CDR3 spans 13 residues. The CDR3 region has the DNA TGTGCCAGCAGTTTCGGCGGGAGCTATGGCTACACCTTC. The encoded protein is CASSFGGSYGYTF.

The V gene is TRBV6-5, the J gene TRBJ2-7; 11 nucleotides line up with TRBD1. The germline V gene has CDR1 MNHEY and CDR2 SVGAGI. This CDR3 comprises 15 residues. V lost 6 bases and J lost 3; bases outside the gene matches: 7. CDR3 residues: CASSRTGGLHYEQYF. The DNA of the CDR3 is TGTGCCAGCAGCCGGACAGGGGGCTTACACTACGAGCAGTACTTC.

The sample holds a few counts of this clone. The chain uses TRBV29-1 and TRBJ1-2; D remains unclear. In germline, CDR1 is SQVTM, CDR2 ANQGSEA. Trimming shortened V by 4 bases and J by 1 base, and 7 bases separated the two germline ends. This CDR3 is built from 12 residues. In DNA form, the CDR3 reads TGCAGCGTTGGGACTGATAACTATGGCTACACCTTC. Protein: CSVGTDNYGYTF.

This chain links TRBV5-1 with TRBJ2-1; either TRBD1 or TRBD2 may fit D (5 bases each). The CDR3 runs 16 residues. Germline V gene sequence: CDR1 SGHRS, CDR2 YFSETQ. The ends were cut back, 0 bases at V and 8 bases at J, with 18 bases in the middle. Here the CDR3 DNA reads TGCGCCAGCAGCTTGGGAGGGGCTTGGCACAACGATGAGCAGTTCTTC. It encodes CASSLGGAWHNDEQFF.

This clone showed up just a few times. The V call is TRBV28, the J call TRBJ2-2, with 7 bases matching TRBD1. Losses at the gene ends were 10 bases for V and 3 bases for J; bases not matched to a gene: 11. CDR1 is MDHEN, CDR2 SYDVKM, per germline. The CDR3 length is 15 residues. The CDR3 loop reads CATLGQLHYTGELFF. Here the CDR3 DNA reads TGTGCCACCTTGGGACAGCTTCATTACACCGGGGAGCTGTTTTTT.

The CDR3 nucleotides are TGTGCCTGGAGCGCCGGGACCCCCATGGGGGCAGATACGCAGTATTTT. It is translated as CAWSAGTPMGADTQYF. This chain links TRBV30 with TRBJ2-3; D is possibly TRBD1 or TRBD2 (5 bases each). CDR1 is GTSNPN and CDR2 is SVGIG in the germline V gene (reference sequence). The V and J ends lost 3 bases and 4 bases respectively, with 20 bases between them. There are 16 residues in the CDR3.

For the CDR3, the DNA is TGCGCCAGCAGCCGCTCCGGGACTGCCTCCTACAATGAGCAGTTCTTC. Translated: CASSRSGTASYNEQFF. V is TRBV5-1 and J is TRBJ2-1, with D possibly matching TRBD2 (6 bases). This CDR3 is 16 amino acids long. V shed 4 bases and J shed 0 bases, with 14 bases lying between them. Germline lookup yields CDR1 SGHRS and CDR2 YFSETQ.